The entry below gives a single T cell receptor (beta chain) sequence along with its context. Its cognate antigen has yet to be identified. One base away there is no much larger clone; base qualities are not given. For CDR1 and CDR2, the germline V gene lists SGHAT and FQNNGV. From the cysteine through the phenylalanine, the CDR3 covers 14 amino acids. Solely the CDR3 DNA is kept, with 42 bases framed from the first base. At the junction V is shortened by 2 bases and J by 3 bases, with 9 bases in between. This entry belongs to a study of technical replicates of blood from a few donors (TCRdb year 2017). Library prep was done by the immunoSEQ multiplex PCR assay. TCRdb limited this immuneACCESS table to in-frame rearrangements with V and J called. A share of clones is missing; checked studies link under half to unresolved V genes, and the rest is unexplained. In all, the sample holds 65,000 to 95,000 clones, and 75% to 95% of those were seen once. The top ten hold 0.27% of the sample.

Material: T cells isolated from PBMCs. In this chain, TRBV11-2 is recombined with TRBJ2-3; matching of 6 bases hints at TRBD2 as the D gene. The clonotype originates from a human donor in good health. The CDR3 reads CASSLWGRTDTQYF. In nucleotides, the sequence is TGTGCCAGCAGCTTATGGGGGAGGACAGATACGCAGTATTTT.